These 2 T cell receptor beta chains share one sample of origin, sequenced in a study of low-dose radiotherapy and immunotherapy resistance in tumors. Alpha and beta chains were covered, as first-strand cDNA relied on TRAV- and TRBV-specific primers. Both a constant-region primer and a V-primer adapter served to amplify TCRs across 15 to 25 PCR cycles. One entry per CDR3 protein, called by TCRdb with MiXCR from the reads. Of about 71,000 distinct CDR3 sequences in the sample, around 29% were seen once. Sample time point: before trial treatment. The sample consisted of PBMCs, taken before treatment. The receptors here all came from a female donor with ovarian cancer.

This rearrangement joins TRBV2 to TRBJ2-1; 11 nucleotides match TRBD2. The CDR3 loop spans 14 amino acids. CDR1 SNHLY and CDR2 FYNNEI come from the germline V gene. V lost 9 bases and J lost 10; bases outside the gene matches: 11. CDR3 residues: CASAKTSGRGEQFF. CDR3 DNA sequence: TGTGCCAGTGCGAAAACTAGCGGGAGAGGCGAGCAGTTCTTC. Based on the CDR3 plus reference TRBV2 and TRBJ2-1, the full variable domain is EPEVTQTPSHQVTQMGQEVILRCVPISNHLYFYWYRQILGQKVEFLVSFYNNEISEKSEIFDDQFSVERPDGSNFTLKIRSTKLEDSAMYFCASAKTSGRGEQFFGPGTRLTVL.

This clonotype was counted at least ten times. The chain is built from TRBV12-3 or TRBV12-4 and TRBJ1-2; 9 nucleotides line up with TRBD1. This CDR3 spans 13 amino acids. The ends lost 5 bases at V and 4 bases at J; junction bases unmatched: 2. The DNA for the CDR3 is TGTGCCAGCAGTAGGGGACAGGGCTATGGCTACACCTTC. It translates to CASSRGQGYGYTF.